These 14 T cell receptor beta chains originate from one sample sequenced in a study of T cells expressing NK-cell markers. Reprocessing the 5' RACE reads, TCRdb reports a single entry for every CDR3 protein and omits DNA. This table holds 350,000 to 500,000 distinct CDR3 sequences. Sample: blood T cells: a sorted CD56 or NKG2C T cell subset, CD4+ or CD8+ T cells, or bulk PBMC T cells (not recorded which). The receptors originated from a woman aged 18 to 75 in good health.

The rearrangement links TRBV9 to TRBJ1-1; the D gene TCRdb calls, TRBD1, cannot be checked with no DNA. The CDR3 extends over 14 amino acids. From germline, CDR1 is SGDLS and CDR2 YYNGEE. The CDR3 sequence: CASSAGQIDTEAFF.

The rearrangement links TRBV12-3 or TRBV12-4 to TRBJ1-1. This CDR3 is built from 12 residues. The CDR3 sequence: CASSLGRGEAFF.

The chain combines TRBV6-2 or TRBV6-3 with TRBJ2-2; the D call from TCRdb, TRBD1, cannot be confirmed without DNA. The CDR3 is 16 amino acids. Germline CDR1 and CDR2: MNHEY and SVGEGT. CDR3 residues: CASTPAGAANTGELFF.

This rearrangement joins TRBV5-4 to TRBJ2-3; TCRdb returns TRBD1, unconfirmable since there is no DNA. This CDR3 has 17 amino acids. Germline CDR1 reads SGHNT; CDR2 reads YYREEE (reference sequence). Here the CDR3 reads CASSLAYGGPSTDTQYF.

The chain links TRBV12-3 or TRBV12-4 to TRBJ2-3; with no DNA, the TCRdb D assignment of TRBD2 cannot be verified. This CDR3 is 15 amino acids long. The CDR3 sequence is CASRPSGSWGDTQYF.

The chain carries TRBV30 and TRBJ2-7; there is no DNA to check the TCRdb D call of TRBD1. Looked up from germline, CDR1 is GTSNPN and CDR2 is SVGIG (reference sequence). The CDR3 sequence is 15 residues long. This CDR3 is CAWTALEAGLYEQYF.

The chain carries TRBV12-5 and TRBJ1-2; TCRdb's assignment of TRBD1 cannot be checked, as there is no DNA. The CDR3 is made up of 14 amino acids. Germline CDR1 and CDR2: LGHNT and FRNRAP. CDR3 residues: CASGVAGLYYGYTF.

The V and J genes are TRBV29-1 and TRBJ2-3; TCRdb designates TRBD2, a call that cannot be tested without DNA. Germline assignment: CDR1 SQVTM and CDR2 ANQGSEA. The CDR3 extends over 12 amino acids. CDR3 region: CSVEAVADTQYF.

The chain couples TRBV4-2 to TRBJ1-4; TCRdb calls TRBD1, which cannot be checked without DNA. The CDR3 runs 15 residues. Per germline, CDR1 LGHNA and CDR2 YNFKEQ. The CDR3 loop reads CASSQLDKVGEKLFF.

J is TRBJ2-1 and V is TRBV19. Germline CDR1 reads LNHDA; CDR2 reads SQIVND (reference sequence). The CDR3 sequence is 14 residues long. The CDR3 protein is CASSAGGSYNEQFF.

V gene TRBV20-1 combines with J gene TRBJ1-4; TCRdb lists TRBD1, though no DNA is available to test this call. The CDR3 length is 15 residues. The V gene's germline CDR1 is DFQATT and CDR2 SNEGSKA (reference sequence). CDR3 region: CSAPDSKATNEKLFF.

This chain joins TRBV12-3 or TRBV12-4 and TRBJ2-5; TCRdb names TRBD2, which stays unverified in the absence of DNA. The CDR3 is 17 amino acids. The CDR3 sequence: CASSGGSGRGGGETQYF.

The V gene is TRBV5-1, the J gene TRBJ1-1; there is no DNA to check the TCRdb D call of TRBD1. Per the germline V gene, CDR1 is SGHRS and CDR2 is YFSETQ. This CDR3 contains 12 residues. CDR3: CASSSVTGEAFF.

The chain is built from TRBV9 and TRBJ1-1; the D call of TRBD1 rests on TCRdb alone, since no DNA is present to check it. CDR3 length: 15 amino acids. Germline V gene sequence: CDR1 SGDLS, CDR2 YYNGEE. The CDR3 here is CASSPLDTLNTEAFF.